What follows are 9 T cell receptor beta chains derived from one specimen sequenced in a study of T cell repertoires in cytomegalovirus infection (dated by TCRdb to between 2018 and 2020). TCRdb names Illumina HiSeq 1500 as the instrument used. TCRdb's own reprocessing of the public reads used fastp at Q25 and MiXCR and kept productive beta chains. Each entry merges the rows of one CDR3 protein and shows their most common DNA and genes. The sample table holds around 170,000 distinct CDR3 sequences, of which 13% to 15% were seen once. The ten largest clones represent roughly 30% of the sample. Sequencing was done on a sample of PBMCs. These receptors came from a human donor in good health (CMV status not recorded). Some clones in this sample may be carry-over from other donors' samples.

This clonotype was counted at least ten times. The genes are TRBV6-1 and TRBJ1-1; D is unclear. Germline CDR1 reads MNHNS; CDR2 reads SASEGT. V lost 7 bases and J lost 0, with 12 bases in between. The CDR3 loop spans 14 amino acids. The DNA for the CDR3 is TGTGCCAGCAAGGAGGGAGGGATGAACACTGAAGCTTTCTTT. Translating gives CASKEGGMNTEAFF.

This clonotype was recorded many times. The chain carries TRBV7-2 and TRBJ2-2; D is uncertain. The V and J ends lost 4 bases and 5 bases respectively, with 11 bases between them. This CDR3 spans 14 amino acids. CDR1 is SGHTA and CDR2 is FQGNSA in the germline V gene. DNA for the CDR3: TGTGCCAGCAGCTACCGCTTGGGGACCGGGGAGCTGTTTTTT. Amino acid sequence: CASSYRLGTGELFF.

This clonotype has more than one count but fewer than ten. The junction differs from germline at one of its ends, possibly a read error. The chain links TRBV2 to TRBJ2-7; D call uncertain. The CDR3 consists of 13 residues. Germline CDR1 is SNHLY and CDR2 is FYNNEI. CDR3 sequence (DNA): TGTGCCAGCAGTGAAGCTAGAGATAGGCGGCTAAACTTC. Its protein product is CASSEARDRRLNF.

This clonotype showed up just a few times. This chain joins TRBV14 and TRBJ1-6; maybe TRBD1 (5 bases). The V gene's germline CDR1 is SGHDN and CDR2 FVKESK. The V end was cut by 0 bases, the J end by 10 bases, with 16 bases between. The CDR3 runs 16 residues. The CDR3 loop is CASSQDRGGTASPLHF. The CDR3 DNA follows: TGTGCCAGCAGCCAAGATCGAGGCGGGACGGCATCACCCCTCCACTTT. Supplemented by reference TRBV14 and TRBJ1-6, the full variable domain reads EAGVTQFPSHSVIEKGQTVTLRCDPISGHDNLYWYRRVMGKEIKFLLHFVKESKQDESGMPNNRFLAERTGGTYSTLKVQPAELEDSGVYFCASSQDRGGTASPLHFGNGTRLTVT.

The table lists this clonotype with many counts. This chain uses TRBV7-8 with TRBJ1-1; D uncertain. V lost 7 bases to trimming and J lost 5 bases, with 11 bases between them. This CDR3 is built from 12 residues. From germline, CDR1 is SGHVS and CDR2 FQNEAQ. CDR3 in amino acids: CASTKLGTEAFF. The CDR3 DNA reads TGTGCCAGCACCAAACTTGGGACTGAAGCTTTCTTT.

The V gene is TRBV6-2 or TRBV6-3, the J gene TRBJ2-2; 11 positions match TRBD2. The length of the CDR3 is 15 residues. With 5 bases clipped from V and 5 bases from J, the junction kept 4 bases outside the gene matches. Germline values: CDR1 MNHEY, CDR2 SVGEGT. The CDR3 is CASSVLAGETGELFF. The CDR3 DNA follows: TGTGCCAGCAGTGTACTAGCGGGAGAGACCGGGGAGCTGTTTTTT.

This chain joins TRBV6-2 or TRBV6-3 and TRBJ1-4; D is undetermined. Trimming pared 5 bases from V and 8 bases from J, leaving 21 bases between. Germline V CDR1 and CDR2: MNHEY, SVGEGT. This CDR3 region has 16 residues. DNA for the CDR3: TGTGCCAGCAGTCAGAAGTATTCTGACATACGAGAAAAACTGTTTTTT. It specifies CASSQKYSDIREKLFF.

The chain is built from TRBV29-1 and TRBJ1-2, with D uncertain. This CDR3 has 15 residues. CDR1 SQVTM and CDR2 ANQGSEA come from the germline V gene. The V end was cut by 1 base, the J end by 8 bases, with 20 bases between. This CDR3 is CSVEVDPTVARGYTF. In DNA, the CDR3 is TGCAGCGTTGAAGTTGACCCAACAGTGGCACGGGGCTACACCTTC.

This clonotype was counted between two and nine times. This chain links TRBV28 with TRBJ2-7, with unresolved D. V lost 6 bases and J 3 bases, leaving 6 bases between the germline ends. The CDR3 loop spans 11 amino acids. Germline lookup yields CDR1 MDHEN and CDR2 SYDVKM. CDR3 region: CASRGFYEQYF. The CDR3, as DNA: TGTGCCAGCAGAGGGTTCTACGAGCAGTACTTC.